The T cell receptor beta chain described here comes from a study of T cells in Graves' hyperthyroidism and ophthalmopathy. General study points: Prediction of ophthalmopathy progression came a median about 6 months pre-onset. Blood also carried most thyroid clonotypes expanded above 0.001.

Hyperthyroidism patients were newly diagnosed, had disease duration under 2 months, and were aged 18 to 65 years. Extraction of PBMCs used more than 8.5 ml of fresh peripheral blood. For this clonotype: What it recognizes is unknown.

Germline CDR1 SGHTA, CDR2 FQGNSA. The CDR3 loop spans 15 amino acids. Trimming removed 5 bases from V and 0 bases from J; junction bases left unmatched: 5. The source material, RNA transcripts, was used to amplify TCR beta CDR3 regions. Researchers ran a first-round RT-PCR on the TCR CDR3 using the HTBI primer set. TCRdb processed the multiplex PCR reads anew with MiXCR; each CDR3 protein has one entry. In the table there are roughly 740,000 distinct CDR3 sequences, roughly 15% of which are singletons. The chain employs TRBV7-2 and TRBJ2-7; 9 bases match TRBD1. The sample was blood. This sequence originates from a young man with Graves' hyperthyroidism. The CDR3 DNA follows: TGTGCCAGCAGCCGACGACAGGGGGACTCCTACGAGCAGTACTTC. As protein: CASSRRQGDSYEQYF.